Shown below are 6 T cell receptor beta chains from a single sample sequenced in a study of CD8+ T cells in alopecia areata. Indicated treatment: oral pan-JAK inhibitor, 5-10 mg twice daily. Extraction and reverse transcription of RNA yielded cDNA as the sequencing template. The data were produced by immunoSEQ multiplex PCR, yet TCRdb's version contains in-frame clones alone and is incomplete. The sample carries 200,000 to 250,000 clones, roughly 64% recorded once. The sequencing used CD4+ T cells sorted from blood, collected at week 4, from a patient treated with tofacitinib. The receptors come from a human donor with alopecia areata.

CDR3 sequence: CASSSGEVYEQYF. CDR3 DNA sequence: TGCGCCAGCAGTTCCGGGGAAGTTTACGAGCAGTACTTC. This chain links TRBV5-1 with TRBJ2-7; tentatively, D is TRBD2 (5 bases). CDR3 length: 13 amino acids. Germline V gives CDR1 SGHRS, CDR2 YFSETQ. The V and J ends lost 5 bases and 4 bases respectively, with 13 bases between them. Full variable domain (rest looked up from reference TRBV5-1 and TRBJ2-7): KAGVTQTPRYLIKTRGQQVTLSCSPISGHRSVSWYQQTPGQGLQFLFEYFSETQRNKGNFPGRFSGRQFSNSRSEMNVSTLELGDSALYLCASSSGEVYEQYFGPGTRLTVT.

DNA of the CDR3: TGTGCCAGCAGCTTACGGGATGGCGCAGATACGCAGTATTTT. This codes for CASSLRDGADTQYF. The V call is TRBV7-9, the J call TRBJ2-3; the D gene is possibly TRBD2 (5 bases). The CDR3 spans 14 residues. V was cut by 2 bases and J by 4 bases, with 10 bases left in between. CDR1 and CDR2 (germline): SEHNR, FQNEAQ (reference sequence).

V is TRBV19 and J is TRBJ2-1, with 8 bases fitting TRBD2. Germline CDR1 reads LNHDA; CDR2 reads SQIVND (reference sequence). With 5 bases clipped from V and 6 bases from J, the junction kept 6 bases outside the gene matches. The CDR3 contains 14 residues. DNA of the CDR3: TGTGCCAGTAGTCTTCCCGGGACTAGCAATGAGCAGTTCTTC. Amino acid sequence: CASSLPGTSNEQFF.

CDR3 protein: CASSEAGGRAGELFF. CDR3 DNA: TGTGCCAGCAGCGAAGCGGGGGGGCGAGCCGGGGAGCTGTTTTTT. The rearrangement joins TRBV7-2 to TRBJ2-2; 10 bases match TRBD2. The J segment lost 6 bases and the V segment lost 5 bases, leaving 6 bases of the junction unmatched. Germline V gene sequence: CDR1 SGHTA, CDR2 FQGNSA. The CDR3 is 15 amino acids.

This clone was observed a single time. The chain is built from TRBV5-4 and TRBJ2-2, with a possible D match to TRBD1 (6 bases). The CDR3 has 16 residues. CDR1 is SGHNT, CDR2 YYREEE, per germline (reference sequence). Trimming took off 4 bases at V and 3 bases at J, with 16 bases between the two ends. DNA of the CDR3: TGTGCCAGCAGCCGGGACGGTGACAGGTACACCGGGGAGCTGTTTTTT. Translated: CASSRDGDRYTGELFF.

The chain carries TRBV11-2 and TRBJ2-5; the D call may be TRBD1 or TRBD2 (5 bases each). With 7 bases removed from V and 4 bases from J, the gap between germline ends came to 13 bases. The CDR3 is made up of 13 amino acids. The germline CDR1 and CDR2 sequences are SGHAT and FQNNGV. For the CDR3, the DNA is TGTGCCAGCACCTCGTGGGGGAGAGAGACCCAGTACTTC. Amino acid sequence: CASTSWGRETQYF.